These 13 T cell receptor beta chains came from one sample sequenced in a study of blood T cell repertoires in COVID-19. This table comes from immunoSEQ multiplex PCR, and its TCRdb copy is limited to in-frame clones, with some not included. The sample yields some 70,000 clones, roughly 84% seen once. The material sequenced was peripheral blood. The receptor set was obtained from a man aged 50 to 59 with active COVID-19.

This chain joins TRBV28 and TRBJ1-3; no reliable D call. The CDR3 totals 12 residues. Germline V gives CDR1 MDHEN, CDR2 SYDVKM. Trimming pared 1 base from V and 8 bases from J, leaving 6 bases between. DNA of the CDR3: TGTGCCAGCAGTTTATCGGTAGACACCATATATTTT. It encodes CASSLSVDTIYF.

The rearrangement uses TRBV19 and TRBJ1-2, with 9 bases aligning to TRBD1. The ends lost 3 bases at V and 6 bases at J; junction bases unmatched: 14. The germline V gene encodes CDR1 LNHDA and CDR2 SQIVND (reference sequence). The CDR3 runs to 17 residues. The DNA for the CDR3 is TGTGCCAGTAGTATGTCCGGACAGGGGAAGATGAGGAATGGCTACACCTTC. Translated, it gives CASSMSGQGKMRNGYTF.

This clone was recorded a few times. DNA for the CDR3: TGTGCCAGCAGCTTAGGGGCCCCGGGACTAGCGGGCGAGCAGTACTTC. It translates to CASSLGAPGLAGEQYF. The V and J genes are TRBV7-2 and TRBJ2-7; 12 bases align to TRBD2. The CDR3 sequence is 16 residues long. V shed 1 base, J shed 6 bases, and the junction held 7 bases outside the gene matches. From germline, CDR1 is SGHTA and CDR2 FQGNSA.

V and J are TRBV7-2 and TRBJ2-3; D might be TRBD2 (6 bases). The CDR3 extends over 16 amino acids. V was clipped by 4 bases and J by 1 base, with 15 bases between them. CDR1 is SGHTA and CDR2 is FQGNSA in the germline V gene. In DNA form, the CDR3 reads TGTGCCAGCAGCTCGGGACTTAGAGGGGGCACAGATACGCAGTATTTT. It codes for CASSSGLRGGTDTQYF. Complete variable domain (other parts from reference TRBV7-2 and TRBJ2-3): GAGVSQSPSNKVTEKGKDVELRCDPISGHTALYWYRQSLGQGLEFLIYFQGNSAPDKSGLPSDRFSAERTGGSVSTLTIQRTQQEDSAVYLCASSSGLRGGTDTQYFGPGTRLTVL.

Concerning this clone: The germline gene is not matched at one end of the junction; a read error may be the cause. In DNA form, the CDR3 reads TGTGCCAGCAGTGCAGTCCGGGACTTTCCCCTCTTC. Encoded protein: CASSAVRDFPLF. The genes are TRBV6-6 and TRBJ2-1, with TRBD2 as a possible D gene (6 bases). The CDR3 runs 12 residues. Germline values: CDR1 MNHNY, CDR2 SVGAGI (reference sequence).

V and J are TRBV7-8 and TRBJ1-4; D unclear. This CDR3 has 16 residues. Germline loops: CDR1 SGHVS, CDR2 FQNEAQ. Trimming removed 5 bases from V and 0 bases from J, with 13 bases in between. DNA for the CDR3: TGTGCCAGCAGCCCCGGTGGGCAGGCAACTAATGAAAAACTGTTTTTT. Protein product: CASSPGGQATNEKLFF.

The chain uses TRBV7-2 and TRBJ2-1; D might be TRBD2 (5 bases). The V gene lost 2 bases and the J gene lost 2 bases, with 10 bases spanning the gap. The germline V gene encodes CDR1 SGHTA and CDR2 FQGNSA. The CDR3 runs to 15 residues. The CDR3 region is CASSLTGVTYNEQFF. CDR3 nucleotides: TGTGCCAGCAGCTTAACCGGGGTAACCTACAATGAGCAGTTCTTC. Full variable domain (missing parts from reference TRBV7-2 and TRBJ2-1): GAGVSQSPSNKVTEKGKDVELRCDPISGHTALYWYRQSLGQGLEFLIYFQGNSAPDKSGLPSDRFSAERTGGSVSTLTIQRTQQEDSAVYLCASSLTGVTYNEQFFGPGTRLTVL.

The chain carries TRBV28 and TRBJ1-2; D might be TRBD1 (6 bases). Deletions cut 6 bases from V and 2 bases from J, with 22 bases between. The CDR3 is made up of 17 amino acids. Per germline, CDR1 MDHEN and CDR2 SYDVKM. DNA of the CDR3: TGTGCCAGCAGGATACTGGTGGGGCAAGGACAGAACTATGGCTACACCTTC. Its protein product is CASRILVGQGQNYGYTF.

The CDR3 bases are TGTGCCAGTACCCCAAGAGGGGGACCCCCGGACACTGAAGCTTTCTTT. Its protein is CASTPRGGPPDTEAFF. The chain carries TRBV19 and TRBJ1-1; D is possibly TRBD1 (6 bases). Germline CDR1 and CDR2: LNHDA and SQIVND (reference sequence). The length of the CDR3 is 16 residues. Trimming stripped 7 bases from V and 3 bases from J, with 21 bases between.

This clone was counted between two and nine times. The CDR3 DNA is TGTGCCAGCAGTCGGGGAGATAACACTGAAGCTTTCTTT. Its translation: CASSRGDNTEAFF. The V and J genes are TRBV28 and TRBJ1-1; D is ambiguous. CDR1 and CDR2 (germline): MDHEN, SYDVKM. The CDR3 contains 13 residues. V was shortened by 5 bases and J by 2 bases, with 9 bases between the two germline ends.

The CDR3 coding sequence is TGTGCCAGCAGCCAAGATTCAGGGGGCGGTTCACCCCTCCACTTT. Translation gives CASSQDSGGGSPLHF. This chain joins TRBV3-1 (or the pseudogene TRBV3-2) and TRBJ1-6; TRBD1 matches at 8 bases. Trimming took 0 bases from V and 9 from J; bases not matched to a gene: 4. Germline assignment: CDR1 LGHDT and CDR2 YNNKEL (reference sequence). This CDR3 is 15 amino acids long.

This chain's CDR3 is CASSFSADTQYF. CDR3 bases: TGTGCCAGCAGTTTCTCCGCAGATACGCAGTATTTT. The rearrangement links TRBV12-3 or TRBV12-4 to TRBJ2-3; D not resolved. This CDR3 has 12 residues. V was cut by 3 bases and J by 4 bases, with 5 bases left in between.

This chain uses TRBV24-1 with TRBJ2-3; D might be TRBD2 (6 bases). V was trimmed by 3 bases and J by 1 base, leaving 7 bases between them. CDR3 size: 14 residues. The germline CDR1 and CDR2 sequences are KGHDR and SFDVKD. Here the CDR3 reads CATSDGGGTDTQYF. The CDR3 DNA sequence: TGTGCCACCAGTGATGGAGGGGGCACAGATACGCAGTATTTT.